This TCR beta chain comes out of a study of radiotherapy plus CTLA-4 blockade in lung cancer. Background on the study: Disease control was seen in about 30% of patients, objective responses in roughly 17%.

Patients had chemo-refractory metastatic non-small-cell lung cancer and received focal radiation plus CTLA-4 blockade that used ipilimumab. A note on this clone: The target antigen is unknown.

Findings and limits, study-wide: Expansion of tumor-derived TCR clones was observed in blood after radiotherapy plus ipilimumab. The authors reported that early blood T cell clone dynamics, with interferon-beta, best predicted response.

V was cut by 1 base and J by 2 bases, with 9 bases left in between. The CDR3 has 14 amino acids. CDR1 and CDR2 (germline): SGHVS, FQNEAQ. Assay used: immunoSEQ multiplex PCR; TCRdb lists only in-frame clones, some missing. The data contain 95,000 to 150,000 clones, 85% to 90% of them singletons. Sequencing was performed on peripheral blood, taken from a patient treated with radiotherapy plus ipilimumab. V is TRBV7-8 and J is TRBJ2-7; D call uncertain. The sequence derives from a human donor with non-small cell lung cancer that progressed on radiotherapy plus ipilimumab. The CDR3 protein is CASSLVSFAYEQYF. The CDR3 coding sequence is TGTGCCAGCAGCTTAGTTAGTTTCGCCTACGAGCAGTACTTC.